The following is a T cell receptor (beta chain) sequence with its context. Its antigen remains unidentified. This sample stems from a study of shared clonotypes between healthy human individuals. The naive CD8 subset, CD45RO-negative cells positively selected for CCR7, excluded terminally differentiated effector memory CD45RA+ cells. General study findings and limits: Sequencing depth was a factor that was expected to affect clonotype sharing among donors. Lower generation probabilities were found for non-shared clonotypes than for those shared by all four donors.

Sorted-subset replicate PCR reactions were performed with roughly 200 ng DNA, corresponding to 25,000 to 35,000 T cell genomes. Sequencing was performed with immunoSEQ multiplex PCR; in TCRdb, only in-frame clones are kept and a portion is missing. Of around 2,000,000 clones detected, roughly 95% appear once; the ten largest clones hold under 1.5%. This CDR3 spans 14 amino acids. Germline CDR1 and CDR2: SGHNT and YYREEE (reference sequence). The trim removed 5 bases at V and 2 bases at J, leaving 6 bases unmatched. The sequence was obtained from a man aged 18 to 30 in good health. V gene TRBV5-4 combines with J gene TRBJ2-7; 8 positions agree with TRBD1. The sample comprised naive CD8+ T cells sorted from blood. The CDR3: CASRLQGGTYEQYF. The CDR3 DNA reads TGTGCCAGCAGATTACAGGGGGGTACCTACGAGCAGTACTTC.